This T cell receptor beta chain was found in a study of T cell responses to AZD1222 COVID-19 vaccine. About the study: Recipients boosted at about 4 weeks or about 12 weeks are pooled. Study-level points and caveats: Only a handful of AZD1222 recipients, several in all, had baseline seropositivity. Clonal diversity was possibly underestimated; the donors were predominantly white British and more often female. Reportedly, close to half of spike-specific TCRs are directed against unmutated variant regions.

Deletions cut 6 bases from V and 3 bases from J, with 10 bases between. The CDR3 consists of 13 residues. Germline CDR1 is MNHNY and CDR2 is SVGAGI (reference sequence). About this clone itself: Its antigen is not known.

The repertoire was sequenced with immunoSEQ multiplex PCR; TCRdb's copy has only in-frame clones and lacks some. The sample yields roughly 100,000 clones, nearly 90% seen once. Sequencing used peripheral blood, obtained on day 0 of AZD1222 vaccination. The clonotype originates from an adult in good health. This chain joins TRBV6-6 and TRBJ2-3; possibly TRBD1 for D (5 bases). CDR3 sequence (DNA): TGTGCCAGCAGGGACACCCGGACAGATACGCAGTATTTT. Encoded protein: CASRDTRTDTQYF.